This paragraph covers one TCR beta chain sequence. The junction departs from the called germline gene at one end, perhaps through a read error. A primer in the constant region served to generate TCR beta cDNA from roughly 520 ng of total RNA. Each TCR beta library was derived from three nested multiplex PCR rounds that employed slightly modified ARM-PCR. Via MiXCR, TCRdb re-called the multiplex PCR reads, giving one row per CDR3 protein. The sample records 45,000 to 55,000 distinct CDR3 sequences, roughly 70% being singletons. The roughly 19-33 mg bulk tissue piece was not sorted before simultaneous RNA and DNA extraction. The data are from a study of tumor-infiltrating lymphocytes in primary liver carcinoma. Material for sequencing was liver tumor tissue from sampling region 5. This sample's subset: tumor region T5, tumor centre. The receptor's source is a man aged 40-55 years with primary liver carcinoma and hepatitis B virus infection.

CDR3 DNA: TGTGCCAGCAGTCCTTTTAGCGGAGGCACCGGGGAGCTGTCTTTT. Translated, it gives CASSPFSGGTGELSF. The chain carries TRBV5-4 and TRBJ2-2; D may be TRBD2 (6 bases). Germline V gene lookup returns CDR1 SGHNT and CDR2 YYREEE (reference sequence). This CDR3 is 15 amino acids long.